This T cell receptor beta chain originates from a study of identical twins (dated by TCRdb to 2016 to 2017). The study in broad terms: TCR alpha and beta repertoires from monozygotic twins, unrelated adults of various ages and cord blood were deep-sequenced to test whether fetal clonotypes persist. To rule out contamination, replicate twin experiments were performed at different times with different library preparation protocols. Paper-wide results and their limitations: Invariant T cells such as MAIT and iNKT could partly confound zero-insertion analyses, although diverse VJ usage argued against such confounding for most clonotypes. In monozygotic twins, out-of-frame TCR alpha sharing was systematically underestimated by recombination models, although the models agreed with sharing between unrelated individuals. A weaker excess of twin sharing was found in beta out-of-frame sequences because the signal-to-noise ratio was lowered by fewer shared sequences. Because the same donors could not be followed over many years, conclusions were based on cross-sectional statistical analysis. Abundant cord blood beta clonotypes carried fewer insertions; young adult naive repertoires showed a weaker similar trend, while memory repertoires showed none. Out-of-frame TCR alpha sequences shared between twins showed an excess of low generation-probability sequences compared with coincidental sharing between unrelated individuals.

For this clonotype: It has no known antigen specificity. Per-base qualities were not stored, and no clone one base away is much larger.

Every donor in the study was a healthy Caucasian. The twin cohort consisted of three pairs of female monozygotic twins, all aged roughly 18 to 30 years. Positive isolation kits from Invitrogen were used to isolate the CD4+ and CD8+ T cell populations. The library was obtained by 5' RACE. Data came from an Illumina HiSeq 2000. A universal primer binding site was introduced by template switching, and a unique molecular identifier was present in the final cDNA, enabling accurate counting of TCR cDNA molecules. First-strand cDNA for TCR alpha and beta chains was synthesized from specific primers in the conserved constant-segment region. To control for contamination, every cDNA library carried two barcodes: a SMART-Mk sample barcode plus Illumina barcodes. TruSeq adapter sequences and Illumina sample barcodes were added in two successive PCR steps. The Illumina HiSeq platform was used with custom primers to sequence TCR alpha and beta cDNA libraries. In the paper's pipeline: Raw reads were processed with MiGEC to extract unique molecular identifiers, and MiXCR was used to determine CDR3 positions. For each individual, recombination models were inferred using an EM algorithm with the repgenHMM and IGoR tools. The tcR package in R was used for shared clonotype analysis, with sharing normalized by the product of cloneset sizes. Out-of-frame nonproductive sequences were analyzed to study raw recombination free of thymic and clonal selection effects. The public reads were reanalyzed by TCRdb: fastp trimming at Q25, MiXCR alignment, in-frame beta chains only. Here each entry gathers all rows of one CDR3 protein and keeps the most common genes and DNA. TCRdb, not the authors, supplied the V and J calls. This sample gives 450,000 or so distinct CDR3 sequences in total; roughly 24% of them show up just once. About 2.7% of the sample goes to the ten largest clones.

The V end gives up 3 bases and the J end 4 bases, leaving 11 bases in the junction not matched to a gene. The CDR3 numbers 17 residues from cysteine through phenylalanine. Here the CDR3 DNA is all that survives: 51 bases in frame from base 1. This sample also belongs to another study, concerning T cells expressing NK-cell markers. As noted in the second study: Three sorted T-cell subsets (CD3+CD56+NKG2C+, CD3+CD56+NKG2C- and CD3+CD56-NKG2C+) from under 10 donors had their TCR beta-chain repertoires profiled. Most of the eight sequenced donors were HCMV-seropositive and one was HCMV-seronegative. To restrict sorting to alphabetaTCR-expressing T cells, an anti-gammadeltaTCR antibody was added in several experiments. In over five donors, the dominant CD3+CD56+NKG2C+ clonotypes were among the top 10 CD8+ clonotypes and accounted for about 1.0-7.5% of CD8+ T cells. Those dominant clonotypes were again the most abundant among CD3+CD56-NKG2C+ cells in a handful of donors, at about 25-60.1%. It remained unclear whether the expanded NKG2C-expressing T cell clones were specific for HCMV antigens. All eight donors whose samples were sequenced were randomly selected healthy volunteers, three of them men and five women. A commercial ELISA kit detecting HCMV-specific IgG in serum was used to determine HCMV serostatus. MIGEC was used to demultiplex reads and group reads by UMI, and MiTCR was used to assemble and quantify clonotypes. To exclude erroneous sequences, only TCR cDNA sequences supported by at least two reads were retained. The tcR package was used for downstream repertoire analysis, and clonotypes were matched between fractions using CDR3 nucleotide sequence together with V segment. VDJmatch was used to annotate antigen specificity against VDJdb, with one amino acid substitution in CDR3 allowed.

The TCR comes from a woman under 30 in good health. The sequencing input was CD4+ T cells sorted from blood. This sequence uses TRBV12-3 or TRBV12-4 and TRBJ2-3, and 9 junctional nucleotides match TRBD2. The CDR3 protein: CASSLALGGRGADTQYF. The DNA sequence follows: TGTGCCAGCAGTTTGGCCCTTGGCGGGAGGGGAGCAGATACGCAGTATTTT.